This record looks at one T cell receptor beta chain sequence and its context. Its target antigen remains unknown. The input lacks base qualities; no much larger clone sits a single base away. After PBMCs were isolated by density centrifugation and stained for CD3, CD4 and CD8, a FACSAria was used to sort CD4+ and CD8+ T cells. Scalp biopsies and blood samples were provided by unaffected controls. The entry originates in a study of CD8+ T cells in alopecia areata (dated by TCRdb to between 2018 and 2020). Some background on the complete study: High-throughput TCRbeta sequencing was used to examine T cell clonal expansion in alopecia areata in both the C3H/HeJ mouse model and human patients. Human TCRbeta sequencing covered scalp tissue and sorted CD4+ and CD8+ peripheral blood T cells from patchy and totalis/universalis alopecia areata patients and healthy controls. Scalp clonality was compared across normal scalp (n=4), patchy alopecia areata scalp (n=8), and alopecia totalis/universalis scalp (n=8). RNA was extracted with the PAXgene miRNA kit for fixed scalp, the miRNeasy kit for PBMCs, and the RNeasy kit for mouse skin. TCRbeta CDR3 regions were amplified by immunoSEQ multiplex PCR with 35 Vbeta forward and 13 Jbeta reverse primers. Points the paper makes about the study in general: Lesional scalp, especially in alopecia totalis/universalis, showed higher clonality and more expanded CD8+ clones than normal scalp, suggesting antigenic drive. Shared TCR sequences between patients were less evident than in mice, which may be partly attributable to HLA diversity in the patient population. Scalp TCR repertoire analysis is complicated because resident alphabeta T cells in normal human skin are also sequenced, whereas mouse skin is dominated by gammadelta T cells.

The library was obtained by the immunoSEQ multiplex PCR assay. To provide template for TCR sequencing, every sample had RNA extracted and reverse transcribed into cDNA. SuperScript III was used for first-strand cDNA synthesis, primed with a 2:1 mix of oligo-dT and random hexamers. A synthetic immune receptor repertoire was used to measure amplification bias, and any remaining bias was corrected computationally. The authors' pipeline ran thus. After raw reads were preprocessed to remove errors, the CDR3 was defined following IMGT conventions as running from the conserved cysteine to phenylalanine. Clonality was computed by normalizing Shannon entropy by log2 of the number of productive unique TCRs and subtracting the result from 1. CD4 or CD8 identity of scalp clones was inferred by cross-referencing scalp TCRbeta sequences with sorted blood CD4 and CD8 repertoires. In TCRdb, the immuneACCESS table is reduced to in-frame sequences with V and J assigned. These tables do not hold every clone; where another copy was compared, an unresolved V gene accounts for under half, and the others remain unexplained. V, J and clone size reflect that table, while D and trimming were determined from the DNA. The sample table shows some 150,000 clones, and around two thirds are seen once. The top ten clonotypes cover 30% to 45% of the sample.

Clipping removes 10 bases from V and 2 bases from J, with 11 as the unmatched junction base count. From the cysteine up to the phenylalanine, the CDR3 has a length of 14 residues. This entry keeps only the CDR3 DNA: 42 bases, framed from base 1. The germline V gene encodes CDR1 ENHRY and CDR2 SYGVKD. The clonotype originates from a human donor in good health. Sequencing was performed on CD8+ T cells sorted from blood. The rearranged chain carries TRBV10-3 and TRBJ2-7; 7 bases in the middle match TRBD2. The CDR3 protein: CATRAGEIPYEQYF. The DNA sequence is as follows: TGTGCCACCCGGGCGGGAGAGATCCCCTACGAGCAGTACTTC.